Shown below are 23 T cell receptor beta chains from a single sample sequenced in a study of cytomegalovirus exposure and HLA in healthy donors. Both 60 Vbeta primers and 13 Jbeta primers went into the PCR. Sequenced by immunoSEQ multiplex PCR; TCRdb stores in-frame clones only, minus some. The sample lists about 100,000 clones; around 73% were seen once. What was sequenced was PBMCs. The receptors were sampled from a woman aged 60-70 years in good health and CMV-seronegative.

V and J are TRBV19 and TRBJ2-1; 9 nucleotides align to TRBD2. The CDR3 is made up of 14 amino acids. Losses at the gene ends were 4 bases for V and 7 bases for J; bases not matched to a gene: 5. Germline V lookup: CDR1 LNHDA, CDR2 SQIVND (reference sequence). The CDR3 here is CASSRAGGPNEQFF. CDR3 bases: TGTGCCAGTAGTAGGGCGGGAGGGCCGAATGAGCAGTTCTTC.

This clone came up once. The chain is built from TRBV28 and TRBJ2-7, with a possible D match to TRBD1 (5 bases). This CDR3 is built from 13 residues. Trimming took off 11 bases at V and 2 bases at J, with 16 bases between the two ends. Germline V gives CDR1 MDHEN, CDR2 SYDVKM. CDR3 sequence (DNA): TGTGCCGCCCAAGGGGTCCACCCCTACGAGCAGTACTTC. It encodes CAAQGVHPYEQYF. The full variable domain, its missing parts supplied by reference TRBV28 and TRBJ2-7, is DVKVTQSSRYLVKRTGEKVFLECVQDMDHENMFWYRQDPGLGLRLIYFSYDVKMKEKGDIPEGYSVSREKKERFSLILESASTNQTSMYLCAAQGVHPYEQYFGPGTRLTVT.

The chain couples TRBV29-1 to TRBJ2-2; D is possibly TRBD2 (5 bases). Germline V gene sequence: CDR1 SQVTM, CDR2 ANQGSEA. The CDR3 sequence is 14 residues long. V lost 7 bases, J lost 4 bases, and 16 bases lay in between. The CDR3 bases are TGCAGCGCCTCGCCGGGGTCGGGCACCGGGGAGCTGTTTTTT. Translation gives CSASPGSGTGELFF.

This chain uses TRBV7-8 with TRBJ2-4; 11 bases line up with TRBD2. With V trimmed by 0 bases and J by 2 bases, 9 bases remained unmatched. CDR3 length: 19 residues. Germline-derived CDR1 and CDR2 are SGHVS and FQNEAQ. CDR3 nucleotide sequence: TGTGCCAGCAGCTTAGCCGGGACTAGCGGTCCCCCCTCCAAAAACATTCAGTACTTC. Its protein product is CASSLAGTSGPPSKNIQYF.

Points on this clone: One end of the junction varies from germline; a read error may be responsible. The rearrangement links TRBV11-2 to TRBJ1-4; D not certain. The CDR3 covers 12 residues. CDR1 and CDR2 from the germline V gene are SGHAT and FQNNGV. This chain's CDR3 is CASSFPKEKLFF. The CDR3 DNA sequence: TGTGCCAGCAGCTTCCCTAAGGAAAAACTGTTTTTT.

This sequence joins TRBV4-1 and TRBJ1-4; 8 bases match TRBD1. Trimming cost V 4 bases and J 5 bases; bases outside gene matches: 6. The CDR3 length is 15 residues. Germline V gene lookup returns CDR1 MGHRA and CDR2 YSYEKL. CDR3 region: CASSPGQGRNEKLFF. CDR3 in DNA: TGCGCCAGCAGCCCCGGACAGGGACGGAATGAAAAACTGTTTTTT.

In its sample, this clone was seen a few times. The chain combines TRBV7-2 with TRBJ1-1; D might be TRBD1 (6 bases). The CDR3 length is 17 residues. The V end lost 2 bases, the J end lost 6 bases, and 22 bases lay between the germline ends. Germline V gene lookup returns CDR1 SGHTA and CDR2 FQGNSA. The CDR3 sequence: CASSLTGSGRGGAEAFF. DNA of the CDR3: TGTGCCAGCAGCTTAACGGGGTCCGGCAGGGGAGGGGCTGAAGCTTTCTTT.

The chain combines TRBV4-1 with TRBJ1-2, with D perhaps TRBD1 (6 bases). This CDR3 is 16 amino acids long. V lost 1 base and J 4 bases, leaving 16 bases between the germline ends. Germline V gene data show CDR1 as MGHRA and CDR2 as YSYEKL. In DNA form, the CDR3 reads TGCGCCAGCAGCCAAGGGGATAGAACAGGGACCTATGGCTACACCTTC. Translating it yields CASSQGDRTGTYGYTF.

The chain combines TRBV11-2 with TRBJ2-7, with D maybe TRBD1 (8 bases). CDR1 SGHAT and CDR2 FQNNGV come from the germline V gene. This CDR3 has 15 amino acids. The V end lost 1 base, the J end lost 2 bases, and 12 bases lay between the germline ends. DNA of the CDR3: TGTGCCAGCAGCTTAGTACAGGGGGGGCCCTACGAGCAGTACTTC. Protein sequence: CASSLVQGGPYEQYF.

The chain joins TRBV6-1 to TRBJ1-5; 9 bases match TRBD1. CDR3 length: 16 amino acids. Germline V gives CDR1 MNHNS, CDR2 SASEGT. The ends lost 4 bases at V and 6 bases at J; junction bases unmatched: 10. Here the CDR3 DNA reads TGTGCCAGCAGTGTCTCCGGGACAGGGTCAATTCAGCCCCAGCATTTT. Translation gives CASSVSGTGSIQPQHF.

This chain connects TRBV5-1 to TRBJ1-2, with 11 bases matching TRBD1. The germline V gene has CDR1 SGHRS and CDR2 YFSETQ. This CDR3 region has 15 residues. V trimming: 0 bases; J trimming: 8 bases; junction bases outside the gene matches: 6. CDR3 sequence (DNA): TGCGCCAGCAGCTTGGGAGTGGACAGGGGGCAGGGCTACACCTTC. Protein product: CASSLGVDRGQGYTF.

The chain carries TRBV2 and TRBJ2-4; 7 bases map to TRBD1. Germline CDR1 SNHLY, CDR2 FYNNEI. The CDR3 is made up of 13 amino acids. Unmatched junction bases numbered 7, after V lost 5 bases and J lost 9 bases. CDR3 amino acids: CASSPRQGTIQYF. Written as DNA, the CDR3 is TGTGCCAGCAGTCCCAGACAGGGAACCATTCAGTACTTC.

The chain links TRBV5-1 to TRBJ1-3; 8 bases map to TRBD1. The CDR3 contains 18 residues. J was trimmed by 0 bases and V by 0 bases; bases with no gene match: 8. The V gene's germline CDR1 is SGHRS and CDR2 YFSETQ. This CDR3 is CASSLGAWGQVSGNTIYF. CDR3 nucleotide sequence: TGCGCCAGCAGCTTGGGGGCCTGGGGACAGGTCTCTGGAAACACCATATATTTT.

The CDR3 loop is CASSPGTGDRVQYF. The CDR3 DNA follows: TGTGCCAGCTCACCCGGGACAGGGGATAGGGTGCAGTACTTC. The V gene is TRBV18, the J gene TRBJ2-7; 10 positions agree with TRBD1. This CDR3 contains 14 residues. V shed 3 bases, J shed 9 bases, and the junction held 8 bases outside the gene matches. CDR1 KGHSH and CDR2 LQKENI come from the germline V gene.

Only one count was recorded for this clone. The rearrangement joins TRBV7-9 to TRBJ2-6; TRBD1 might be the D (5 bases). V was shortened by 0 bases and J by 4 bases, with 16 bases between the two germline ends. Germline lookup yields CDR1 SEHNR and CDR2 FQNEAQ (reference sequence). The CDR3 has 18 amino acids. The CDR3 DNA reads TGTGCCAGCAGCTTAGCGCTCCAGGGTTCAGACGGGGCCAACGTCCTGACTTTC. The encoded protein is CASSLALQGSDGANVLTF.

This clone appeared once. This rearrangement joins TRBV5-4 to TRBJ1-4, with D perhaps matching TRBD1 (5 bases). The V gene lost 1 base and the J gene lost 6 bases, with 10 bases spanning the gap. Germline lookup yields CDR1 SGHNT and CDR2 YYREEE (reference sequence). The CDR3 has 14 residues. The CDR3 here is CASSLRGSDEKLFF. Written as DNA, the CDR3 is TGTGCCAGCAGCTTGCGGGGGTCGGATGAAAAACTGTTTTTT. Variable domain in full (rest from reference TRBV5-4 and TRBJ1-4): ETGVTQSPTHLIKTRGQQVTLRCSSQSGHNTVSWYQQALGQGPQFIFQYYREEENGRGNFPPRFSGLQFPNYSSELNVNALELDDSALYLCASSLRGSDEKLFFGSGTQLSVL.

J is TRBJ1-2 and V is TRBV27, with TRBD1 as a possible D gene (5 bases). Germline CDR1 is MNHEY and CDR2 is SMNVEV (reference sequence). This CDR3 contains 14 residues. V was shortened by 5 bases and J by 9 bases, with 19 bases between the two germline ends. The CDR3 bases are TGTGCCAGCAGTCCCCCAGGGAGGGCCGGCCGCTACACCTTC. Translated: CASSPPGRAGRYTF.

The CDR3 DNA follows: TGTGCCAGTAGAAAAGGAGGGCAGGGACTAAACTATGGCTACACCTTC. Protein: CASRKGGQGLNYGYTF. The chain recombines TRBV19 with TRBJ1-2; maybe TRBD1 (5 bases). Germline loops: CDR1 LNHDA, CDR2 SQIVND (reference sequence). V was shortened by 6 bases and J by 2 bases, with 19 bases between the two germline ends. The length of the CDR3 is 16 residues.

The rearrangement uses TRBV7-2 and TRBJ1-1; 9 bases are shared with TRBD1. Germline assignment: CDR1 SGHTA and CDR2 FQGNSA. The CDR3 is made up of 15 amino acids. V lost 6 bases and J lost 3; bases outside the gene matches: 8. The CDR3 here is CASSSTGGLDTEAFF. The CDR3 nucleotides read TGTGCCAGCAGTTCGACAGGGGGTTTGGACACTGAAGCTTTCTTT. The full variable domain, rest sourced from reference TRBV7-2 and TRBJ1-1, is GAGVSQSPSNKVTEKGKDVELRCDPISGHTALYWYRQSLGQGLEFLIYFQGNSAPDKSGLPSDRFSAERTGGSVSTLTIQRTQQEDSAVYLCASSSTGGLDTEAFFGQGTRLTVV.

V is TRBV28 and J is TRBJ2-1; possible D gene TRBD2, 5 bases. The V end lost 3 bases, the J end lost 7 bases, and 10 bases lay between the germline ends. The CDR3 extends over 13 amino acids. Germline V CDR1 and CDR2: MDHEN, SYDVKM. The CDR3 DNA reads TGTGCCAGCAGTTTTGCGGGCCGGAATGAGCAGTTCTTC. Its translation: CASSFAGRNEQFF.

J is TRBJ1-4 and V is TRBV5-1, with 7 positions matching TRBD1. Germline lookup yields CDR1 SGHRS and CDR2 YFSETQ. The J segment lost 8 bases and the V segment lost 2 bases, leaving 6 bases of the junction unmatched. This CDR3 comprises 14 residues. The CDR3 sequence is CASSLGDSPEKLFF. CDR3 bases: TGCGCCAGCAGCTTAGGGGACAGCCCAGAAAAACTGTTTTTT.

The chain is built from TRBV13 and TRBJ1-2; 9 nucleotides line up with TRBD1. The germline V gene has CDR1 PRHDT and CDR2 FYEKMQ (reference sequence). The CDR3 contains 12 residues. The J segment lost 6 bases and the V segment lost 5 bases, leaving 1 base of the junction unmatched. CDR3 coding DNA: TGTGCCAGCAGCCACAGGGGGCATGGCTACACCTTC. This codes for CASSHRGHGYTF.

The chain carries TRBV15 and TRBJ2-3; 10 bases line up with TRBD2. CDR3 size: 16 residues. Germline V CDR1 and CDR2: LNHNV, YYDKDF (reference sequence). With V trimmed by 5 bases and J by 2 bases, 7 bases remained unmatched. CDR3 in amino acids: CATSPQTSGSTDTQYF. Here the CDR3 DNA reads TGTGCCACCAGCCCCCAGACTAGCGGGTCCACAGATACGCAGTATTTT.